This TCR beta chain was recovered during a study of identical twins. On this clonotype: One end of the junction varies from germline; a read error may be responsible.

The CDR3 extends over 11 amino acids. CDR1 is MGHRA and CDR2 is YSYEKL in the germline V gene. From the 5' RACE reads, TCRdb called clonotypes with MiXCR, one entry per CDR3 protein. The table lists 1.5 million to 2 million distinct CDR3 sequences, under 35% of them singletons. The sequenced sample consisted of cord blood. This TCR was recovered from a newborn girl in good health. This chain joins TRBV4-1 and TRBJ2-3; D is undetermined. The CDR3 bases are TGCGCCAGCAACCAAGGTAGCCCGCAGTATTTT. Translating it yields CASNQGSPQYF.